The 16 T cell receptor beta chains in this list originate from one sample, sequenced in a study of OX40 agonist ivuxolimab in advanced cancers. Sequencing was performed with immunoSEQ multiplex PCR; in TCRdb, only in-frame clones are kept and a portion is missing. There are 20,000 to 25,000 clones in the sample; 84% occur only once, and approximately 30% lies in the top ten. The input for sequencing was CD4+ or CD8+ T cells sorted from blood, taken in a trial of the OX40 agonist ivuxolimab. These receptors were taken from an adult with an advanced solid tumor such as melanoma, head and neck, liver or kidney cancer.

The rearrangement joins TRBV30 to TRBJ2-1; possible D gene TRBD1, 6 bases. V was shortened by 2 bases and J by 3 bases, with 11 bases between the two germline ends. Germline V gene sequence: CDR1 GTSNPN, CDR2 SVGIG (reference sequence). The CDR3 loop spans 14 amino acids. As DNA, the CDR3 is TGTGCCTGGAGTTCTGGGGACAACTACAATGAGCAGTTCTTC. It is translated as CAWSSGDNYNEQFF. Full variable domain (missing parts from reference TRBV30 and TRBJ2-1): SQTIHQWPATLVQPVGSPLSLECTVEGTSNPNLYWYRQAAGRGLQLLFYSVGIGQISSEVPQNLSASRPQDRQFILSSKKLLLSDSGFYLCAWSSGDNYNEQFFGPGTRLTVL.

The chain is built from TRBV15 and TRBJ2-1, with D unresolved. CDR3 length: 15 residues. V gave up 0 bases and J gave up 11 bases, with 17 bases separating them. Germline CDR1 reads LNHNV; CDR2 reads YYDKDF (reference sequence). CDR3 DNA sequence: TGTGCCACCAGCAGAGATCGTTTCTTGGGCGGTCAGCAGTTCTTC. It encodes CATSRDRFLGGQQFF.

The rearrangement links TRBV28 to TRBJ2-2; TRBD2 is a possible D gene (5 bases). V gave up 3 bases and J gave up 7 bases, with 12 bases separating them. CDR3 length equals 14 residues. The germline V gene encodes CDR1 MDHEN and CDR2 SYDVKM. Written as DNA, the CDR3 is TGTGCCAGCAGTTTTTTGGGAGTGGGCGGGGAGCTGTTTTTT. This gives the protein CASSFLGVGGELFF. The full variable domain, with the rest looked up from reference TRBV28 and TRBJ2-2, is DVKVTQSSRYLVKRTGEKVFLECVQDMDHENMFWYRQDPGLGLRLIYFSYDVKMKEKGDIPEGYSVSREKKERFSLILESASTNQTSMYLCASSFLGVGGELFFGEGSRLTVL.

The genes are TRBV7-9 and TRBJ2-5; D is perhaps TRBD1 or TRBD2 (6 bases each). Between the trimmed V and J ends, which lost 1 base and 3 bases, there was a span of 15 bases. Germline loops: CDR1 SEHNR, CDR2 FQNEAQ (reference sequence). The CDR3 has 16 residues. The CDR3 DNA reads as TGTGCCAGCAGCTTAGTGCCCCGGGGGCTGGAAGAGACCCAGTACTTC. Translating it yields CASSLVPRGLEETQYF.

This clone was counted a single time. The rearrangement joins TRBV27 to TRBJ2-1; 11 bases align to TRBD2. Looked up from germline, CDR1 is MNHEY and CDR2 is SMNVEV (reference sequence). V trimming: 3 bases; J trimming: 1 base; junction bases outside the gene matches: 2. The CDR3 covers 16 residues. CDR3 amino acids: CASSFLAGGSYNEQFF. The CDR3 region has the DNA TGTGCCAGCAGTTTCCTAGCGGGAGGTTCCTACAATGAGCAGTTCTTC.

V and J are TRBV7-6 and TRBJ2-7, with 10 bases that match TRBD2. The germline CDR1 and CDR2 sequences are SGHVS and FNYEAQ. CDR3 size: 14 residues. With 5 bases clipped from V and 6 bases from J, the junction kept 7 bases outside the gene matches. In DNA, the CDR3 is TGTGCCAGCAGCCAGCGGGAGGGCCTTTCCGAGCAGTACTTC. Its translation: CASSQREGLSEQYF. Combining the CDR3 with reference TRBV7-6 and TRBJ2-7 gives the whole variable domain GAGVSQSPRYKVTKRGQDVALRCDPISGHVSLYWYRQALGQGPEFLTYFNYEAQQDKSGLPNDRFSAERPEGSISTLTIQRTEQRDSAMYRCASSQREGLSEQYFGPGTRLTVT.

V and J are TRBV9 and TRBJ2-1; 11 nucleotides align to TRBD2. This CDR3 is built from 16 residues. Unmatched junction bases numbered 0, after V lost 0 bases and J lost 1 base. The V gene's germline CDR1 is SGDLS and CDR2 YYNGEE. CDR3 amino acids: CASSVASGRSYNEQFF. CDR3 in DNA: TGTGCCAGCAGCGTAGCTAGCGGGAGGTCCTACAATGAGCAGTTCTTC.

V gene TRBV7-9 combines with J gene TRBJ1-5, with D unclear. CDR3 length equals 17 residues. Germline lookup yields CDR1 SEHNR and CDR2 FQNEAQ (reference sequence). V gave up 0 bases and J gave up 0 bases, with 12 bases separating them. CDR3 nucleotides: TGTGCCAGCAGCTTAGCCGGGATGGTGGATAGCAATCAGCCCCAGCATTTT. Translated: CASSLAGMVDSNQPQHF.

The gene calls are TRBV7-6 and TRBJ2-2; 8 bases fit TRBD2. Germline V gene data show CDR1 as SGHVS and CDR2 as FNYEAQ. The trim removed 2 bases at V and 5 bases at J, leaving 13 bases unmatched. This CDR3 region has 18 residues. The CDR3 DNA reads TGTGCCAGCAGCTTATTCTCTGACGGGACTAGATTTACCGGGGAGCTGTTTTTT. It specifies CASSLFSDGTRFTGELFF.

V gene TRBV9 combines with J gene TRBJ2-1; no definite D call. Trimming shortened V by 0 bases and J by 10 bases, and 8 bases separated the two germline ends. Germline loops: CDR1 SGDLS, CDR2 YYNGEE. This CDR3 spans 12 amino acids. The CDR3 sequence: CASSVVAAEQFF. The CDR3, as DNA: TGTGCCAGCAGCGTAGTGGCGGCGGAGCAGTTCTTC.

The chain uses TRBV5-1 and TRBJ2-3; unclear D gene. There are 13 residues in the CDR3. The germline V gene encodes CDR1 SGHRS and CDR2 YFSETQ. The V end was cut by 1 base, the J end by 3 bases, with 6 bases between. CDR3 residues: CASSLLFTDTQYF. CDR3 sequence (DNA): TGCGCCAGCAGCTTGTTGTTTACAGATACGCAGTATTTT. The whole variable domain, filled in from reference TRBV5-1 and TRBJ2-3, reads KAGVTQTPRYLIKTRGQQVTLSCSPISGHRSVSWYQQTPGQGLQFLFEYFSETQRNKGNFPGRFSGRQFSNSRSEMNVSTLELGDSALYLCASSLLFTDTQYFGPGTRLTVL.

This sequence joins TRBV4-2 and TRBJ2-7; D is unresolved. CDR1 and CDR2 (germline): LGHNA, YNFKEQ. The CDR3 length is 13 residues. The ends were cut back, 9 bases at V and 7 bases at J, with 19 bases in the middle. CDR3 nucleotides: TGTGCCAGTAGTATAGGCCCTTCGTCGGAGCAGTACTTC. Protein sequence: CASSIGPSSEQYF.

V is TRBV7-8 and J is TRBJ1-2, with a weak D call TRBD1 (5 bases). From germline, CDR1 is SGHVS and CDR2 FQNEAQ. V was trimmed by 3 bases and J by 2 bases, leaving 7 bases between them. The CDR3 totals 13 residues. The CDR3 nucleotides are TGTGCCAGCAGCTTTAGGGGAAACTATGGCTACACCTTC. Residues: CASSFRGNYGYTF.

The CDR3 sequence is CASSQGTGYAYEQYF. In nucleotides, the CDR3 is TGCGCCAGCAGCCAAGGAACGGGATACGCCTACGAGCAGTACTTC. The rearrangement uses TRBV4-1 and TRBJ2-7; TRBD2 is a possible D gene (5 bases). CDR1 MGHRA and CDR2 YSYEKL come from the germline V gene. Trimming left V 1 base short and J 2 bases short, with 12 bases between. This CDR3 is 15 amino acids long.

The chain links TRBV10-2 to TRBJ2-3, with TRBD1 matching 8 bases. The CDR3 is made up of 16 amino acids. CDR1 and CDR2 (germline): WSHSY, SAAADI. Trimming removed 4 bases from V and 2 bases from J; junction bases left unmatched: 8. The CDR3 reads CASSVQGATSTDTQYF. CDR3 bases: TGCGCCAGCAGTGTCCAGGGGGCAACTTCCACAGATACGCAGTATTTT.

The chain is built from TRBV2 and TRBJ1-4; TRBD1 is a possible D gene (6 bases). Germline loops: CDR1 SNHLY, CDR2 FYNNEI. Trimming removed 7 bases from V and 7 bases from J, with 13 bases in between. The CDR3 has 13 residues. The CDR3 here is CASIGQWGEKLFF. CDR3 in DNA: TGTGCCAGCATTGGACAGTGGGGTGAAAAACTGTTTTTT.